The following is a T cell receptor (beta chain) sequence with its context. Antigen specificity is unknown. Germline CDR1 is SGHTA and CDR2 is FQGTGA. The CDR3 totals 12 residues. V was shortened by 11 bases and J by 5 bases, with 16 bases between the two germline ends. The entry originates in a study of T-cell reconstitution after alpha-beta-depleted transplantation in children. General study points: After one year, T-cell counts and TCRbeta diversity mostly came from new T cells.

Preparing the TCRbeta library involved the use of unique molecular identifiers. TCRdb analysed the PCR reads with MiXCR anew, one entry per CDR3 protein. The sample contains about 260,000 distinct CDR3 sequences, 6.5% to 10% of which appear only once. This clonotype was obtained from a male patient younger than 18 who had a stem cell transplant for acute lymphoblastic leukemia, so the T cells may come from the graft donor. Sequences were derived from PBMCs, mostly from graft donor cells, sampled 180 days after TCRalphabeta/CD19-depleted stem cell transplant. The chain carries TRBV7-3 and TRBJ2-7; maybe TRBD2 (7 bases). CDR3 sequence reads: CAGWGGRNEQYF. The CDR3, as DNA: TGTGCCGGGTGGGGGGGCAGGAACGAGCAGTACTTC.